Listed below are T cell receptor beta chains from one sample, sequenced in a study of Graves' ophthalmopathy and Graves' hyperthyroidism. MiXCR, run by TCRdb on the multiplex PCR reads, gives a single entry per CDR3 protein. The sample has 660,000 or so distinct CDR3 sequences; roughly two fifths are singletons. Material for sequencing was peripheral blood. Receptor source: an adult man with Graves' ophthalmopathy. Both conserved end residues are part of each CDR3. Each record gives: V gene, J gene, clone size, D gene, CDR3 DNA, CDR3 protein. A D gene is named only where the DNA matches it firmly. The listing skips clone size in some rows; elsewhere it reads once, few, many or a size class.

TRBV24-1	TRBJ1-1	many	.	TGTGCCACCCGAAATAAGCCTGAAGCTTTCTTT	CATRNKPEAFF
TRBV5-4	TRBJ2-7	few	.	TGTGCCAGCAGCATTTCCAGACAAACCGGTTACGAGCAGTACTTC	CASSISRQTGYEQYF
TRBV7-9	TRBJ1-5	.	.	TGTGCCAGCAGCCAAGAATTGGGGCCCCAGCATTTT	CASSQELGPQHF
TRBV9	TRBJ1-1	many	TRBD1	TGTGCCAGCAGCCCCCGAGGGGACAGGGAGGCATGGACTGAAGCTTTCTTT	CASSPRGDREAWTEAFF
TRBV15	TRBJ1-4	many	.	TGTGCCACCAGCAGAGCCACAGGGTCCCACAAAAAACTGTTTTTT	CATSRATGSHKKLFF
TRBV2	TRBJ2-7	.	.	TGTGCCAGCAGTGACTGGACGGATCAGCAGTACTTC	CASSDWTDQQYF
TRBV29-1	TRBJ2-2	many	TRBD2	TGCAGCGTTTTTCTGGCGGGAGAGGCCCCTCTTAACACCGGGGAGCTGTTTTTT	CSVFLAGEAPLNTGELFF
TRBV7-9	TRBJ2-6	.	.	TGTGCCAGCAGCTTAGCGAGGTTAGGGGCTGGGGCCAACGTCCTGACTTTC	CASSLARLGAGANVLTF
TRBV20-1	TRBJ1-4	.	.	TGCAGTGCAACGGGACTTGGTAGCGAAAAACTGTTTTTT	CSATGLGSEKLFF
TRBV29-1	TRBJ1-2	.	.	TGCAGCGCCTCAAATGGAGGCGGAACTAACTATGGCTACACCTTC	CSASNGGGTNYGYTF
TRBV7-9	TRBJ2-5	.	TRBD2	TGTGCCAGCAGCTCGGAACGGGGGGAAGAGACCCAGTACTTC	CASSSERGEETQYF
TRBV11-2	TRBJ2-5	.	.	TGCGCCAGCAGCCAATTCCCAACTCTGAAGGAGACCCAGTACTTC	CASSQFPTLKETQYF
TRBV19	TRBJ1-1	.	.	TGTGCCTGGGATAGGGCCGCGGCGAACACTGAAGCTTTCTTT	CAWDRAAANTEAFF
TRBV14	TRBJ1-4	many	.	TGTGCCAGCAGCCAAGAGGGTGAAAAACTGTTTTTT	CASSQEGEKLFF
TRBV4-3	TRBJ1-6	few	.	TGCGCCAGCAGCCAAGAGGAGAGGTTGTCACCCCTCCACTTT	CASSQEERLSPLHF